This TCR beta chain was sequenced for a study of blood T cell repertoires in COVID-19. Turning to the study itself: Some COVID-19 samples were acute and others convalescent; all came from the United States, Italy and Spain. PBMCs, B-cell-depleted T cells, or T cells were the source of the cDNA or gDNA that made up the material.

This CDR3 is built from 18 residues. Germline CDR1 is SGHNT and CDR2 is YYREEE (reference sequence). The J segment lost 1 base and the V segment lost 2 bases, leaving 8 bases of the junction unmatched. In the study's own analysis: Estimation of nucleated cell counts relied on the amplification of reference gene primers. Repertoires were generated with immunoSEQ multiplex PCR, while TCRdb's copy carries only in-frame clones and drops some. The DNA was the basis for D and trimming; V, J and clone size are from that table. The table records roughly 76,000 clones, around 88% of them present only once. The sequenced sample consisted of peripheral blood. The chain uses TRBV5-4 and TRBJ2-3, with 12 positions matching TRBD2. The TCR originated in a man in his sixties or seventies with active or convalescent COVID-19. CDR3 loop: CASSLWTSGVLGTDTQYF. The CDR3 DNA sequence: TGTGCCAGCAGCTTATGGACTAGCGGGGTTCTAGGCACAGATACGCAGTATTTT. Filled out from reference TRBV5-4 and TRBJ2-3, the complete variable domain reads ETGVTQSPTHLIKTRGQQVTLRCSSQSGHNTVSWYQQALGQGPQFIFQYYREEENGRGNFPPRFSGLQFPNYSSELNVNALELDDSALYLCASSLWTSGVLGTDTQYFGPGTRLTVL.